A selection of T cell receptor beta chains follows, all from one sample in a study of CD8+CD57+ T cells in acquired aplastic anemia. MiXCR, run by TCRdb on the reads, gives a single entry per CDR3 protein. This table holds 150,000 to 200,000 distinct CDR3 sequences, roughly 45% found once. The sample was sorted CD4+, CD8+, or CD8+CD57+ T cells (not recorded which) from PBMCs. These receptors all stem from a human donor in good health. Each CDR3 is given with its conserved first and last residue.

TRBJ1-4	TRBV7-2	CASSFQGAKEKLFF
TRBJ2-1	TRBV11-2	CASSSGGTGGFYNEQFF
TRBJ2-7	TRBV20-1	CSARAGLYEQYF
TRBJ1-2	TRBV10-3	CATRTGPNPNYGYTF
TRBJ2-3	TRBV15	CATSRGRPPDTQYF
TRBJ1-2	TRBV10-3	CAISESPGSYGYTF
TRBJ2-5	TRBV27	CASSWGRGRRETQYF
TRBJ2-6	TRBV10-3	CAITGQLSGANVLTF
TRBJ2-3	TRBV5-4	CASSYIYQGRKVNTQYF
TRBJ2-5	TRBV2	CAKDREGGETQYF
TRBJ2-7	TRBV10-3	CAIGQGAREQYF
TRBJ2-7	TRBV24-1	CATSEPTSGSTYEQYF
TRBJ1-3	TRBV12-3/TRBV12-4	CASSGAIGLGNTIYF
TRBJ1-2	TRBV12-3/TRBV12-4	CASQDRTNYGYTF
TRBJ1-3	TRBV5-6	CASSSPTGTGNTIYF
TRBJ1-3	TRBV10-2	CASKRTGELAGDTIYF
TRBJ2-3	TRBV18	CASSPQRQVSTDTQYF
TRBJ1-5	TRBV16	CASTPGQGGQPQHF
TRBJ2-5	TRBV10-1	CASSEGAALRETQYF
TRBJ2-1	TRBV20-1	CSAREHASGRATEQFF
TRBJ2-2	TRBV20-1	CSAVAGQGSGELFF
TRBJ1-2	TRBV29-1	CSVRGRENYGYTF
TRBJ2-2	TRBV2	CASGGTTRGELFF
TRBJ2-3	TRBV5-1	CASSLVATGDTQYF
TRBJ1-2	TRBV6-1	CASSEAAGGHYGYTF
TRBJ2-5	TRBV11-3	CASSFVAEETQYF
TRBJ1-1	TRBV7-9	CANSFSRRETEAFF
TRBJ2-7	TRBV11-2	CASSPGRTGTIYEQYF
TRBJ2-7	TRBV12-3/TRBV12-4	CASSLQSQGTYEQYF
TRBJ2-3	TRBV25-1	CASSVVDTQYF
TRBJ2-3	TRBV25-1	CASSEFGTSGTASTDTQYF
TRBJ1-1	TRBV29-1	CSVGGGMNTEAFF
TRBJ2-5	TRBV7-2	CASSLDSSDGETQYF
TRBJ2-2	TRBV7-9	CASSFPFTGELFF
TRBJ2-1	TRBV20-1	CSATATSGSYNEQFF
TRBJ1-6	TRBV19	CASSIGGLGSPLHF
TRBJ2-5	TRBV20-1	CSARWASETQYF
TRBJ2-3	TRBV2	CATGTSGTDTQYF
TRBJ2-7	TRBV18	CASSPRDGSFYEQYF
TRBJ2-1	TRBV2	CASSEGTSGRGEQFF
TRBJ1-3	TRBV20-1	CSAGTAFSGNTIYF
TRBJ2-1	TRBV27	CASSSPGRGPYNEQFF
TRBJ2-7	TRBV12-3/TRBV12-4	CASSRYTEQYF
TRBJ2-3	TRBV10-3	CAISESTDTQYF
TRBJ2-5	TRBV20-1	CSARKTGAAETQYF
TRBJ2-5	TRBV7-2	CASSPRASGTQYF
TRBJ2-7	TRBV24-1	CASSSDGAYEQYF
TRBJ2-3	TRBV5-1	CTSSLGALQGTSTDTQYF
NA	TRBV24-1	CATSDGYNEQFF
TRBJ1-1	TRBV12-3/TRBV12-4	CASSLRTGVGTEAFF
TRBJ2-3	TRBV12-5	CASGLVGDTQYF
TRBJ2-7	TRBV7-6	CASSVSGTGRAYEQYF
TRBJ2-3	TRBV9	CASSVVGLAGGRTDTQYF
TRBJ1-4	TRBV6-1	CASRDRITNEKLFF
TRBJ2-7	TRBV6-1	CASTAFYEQYF